This T cell receptor (beta chain) stems from a study of cytomegalovirus exposure and HLA in healthy donors. Study conclusions and caveats: In a later analysis, most CMV-associated TCR beta chains appeared HLA-restricted.

With respect to this clone: Its antigen remains unidentified.

Germline V gene sequence: CDR1 MNHEY, CDR2 SMNVEV (reference sequence). The CDR3 is 13 amino acids. The V and J ends lost 6 bases and 5 bases respectively, with 13 bases between them. It was with 60 Vbeta and 13 Jbeta primers that the PCR ran. Sequencing was performed with immunoSEQ multiplex PCR; in TCRdb, only in-frame clones are kept and a portion is missing. The sample shows over 150,000 clones, roughly 82% of them seen only once. The sample consisted of PBMCs. This receptor was identified in a girl aged 5-17 years in good health and CMV-seropositive. The chain couples TRBV27 to TRBJ2-5, with D tentatively TRBD2 (6 bases). The DNA for the CDR3 is TGTGCCAGCAGAACCGATGGGGGGGAGACCCAGTACTTC. It encodes CASRTDGGETQYF.